A single sample gave rise to the 6 T cell receptor beta chains below, sequenced in a study of cytomegalovirus exposure and HLA in healthy donors. The PCR employed 60 Vbeta primers together with 13 Jbeta primers. Method: immunoSEQ multiplex PCR; TCRdb's copy keeps in-frame clones and lacks some. The table lists some 83,000 clones, 65% to 80% of them singletons. The sequenced sample consisted of PBMCs. The receptors were gathered from a man in his fifties or sixties in good health and CMV-seronegative.

V and J are TRBV2 and TRBJ1-4; the D is unclear. CDR3 size: 15 residues. Germline V CDR1 and CDR2: SNHLY, FYNNEI. V lost 2 bases to trimming and J lost 0 bases, with 7 bases between them. This CDR3 reads CASSEIHSTNEKLFF. The CDR3, as DNA: TGTGCCAGCAGTGAAATACATTCAACTAATGAAAAACTGTTTTTT.

The V call is TRBV14, the J call TRBJ1-4; 9 bases fit TRBD1. V trimming: 4 bases; J trimming: 8 bases; junction bases outside the gene matches: 5. In germline, CDR1 is SGHDN, CDR2 FVKESK. CDR3 size: 14 residues. This CDR3 is CASSRGTGSEKLFF. CDR3 bases: TGTGCCAGCAGCCGGGGGACAGGGAGCGAAAAACTGTTTTTT.

The chain joins TRBV5-6 to TRBJ2-5, with 9 bases that match TRBD1. In germline, CDR1 is SGHDT, CDR2 YYEEEE. Trimming at V came to 4 bases and at J to 5 bases, leaving 15 bases not matched to a gene. The CDR3 has 17 amino acids. The CDR3 DNA follows: TGTGCCAGCAGCAAGGGGGGACCGGGACAGGGAGGGGAGACCCAGTACTTC. It encodes CASSKGGPGQGGETQYF.

The chain is built from TRBV10-3 and TRBJ2-3, with a weak D call TRBD2 (6 bases). Germline lookup yields CDR1 ENHRY and CDR2 SYGVKD. The CDR3 has 14 amino acids. The ends were cut back, 3 bases at V and 1 base at J, with 8 bases in the middle. DNA for the CDR3: TGTGCCATCAGTGATGGCGGGGGCACAGATACGCAGTATTTT. Translation: CAISDGGGTDTQYF.

In DNA, the CDR3 is TGTGCCAGCAGCGTAGACGGGGGGGGTGAAAAACTGTTTTTT. Its protein is CASSVDGGGEKLFF. The genes are TRBV9 and TRBJ1-4, with a tentative D call TRBD1 (5 bases). Between the trimmed V and J ends, which lost 0 bases and 7 bases, there was a span of 10 bases. Germline V gene data show CDR1 as SGDLS and CDR2 as YYNGEE. The CDR3 spans 14 residues.

The CDR3 here is CASSLAGSAYYSYEQYF. Here the CDR3 DNA reads TGCGCCAGCAGCTTGGCCGGGTCAGCCTACTACTCCTACGAGCAGTACTTC. The chain is built from TRBV5-1 and TRBJ2-7; no reliable D call. The length of the CDR3 is 17 residues. V was cut by 0 bases and J by 0 bases, with 16 bases left in between. CDR1 is SGHRS, CDR2 YFSETQ, per germline.